A selection of T cell receptor beta chains follows, all from one sample in a study of blood T cell repertoires in COVID-19. Sequencing was performed with immunoSEQ multiplex PCR; in TCRdb, only in-frame clones are kept and a portion is missing. The table lists approximately 170,000 clones, approximately 78% of them singletons. Material: peripheral blood. Receptors originate from a human donor in a cohort sampled during active COVID-19. Each CDR3 is given with its conserved first and last residue. The order of the fields is J gene, clone size, V gene, D gene, CDR3 DNA, CDR3 protein. D genes are given only for firm matches. Rows give clone size only sometimes, using once, few, many, or a class for an expanded clone.

TRBJ2-5 - TRBV30 - TGTGCCTGGACCCAGAGGGGGGAGACCCAGTACTTC CAWTQRGETQYF
TRBJ2-1 - TRBV20-1 TRBD2 TGCAGTGCTAGTCCCCTAGCGGGCGACAATGAGCAGTTCTTC CSASPLAGDNEQFF
TRBJ2-7 - TRBV9 TRBD1 TGTGCCAGCAGTGCTGCAGGGGGTTACGAGCAGTACTTC CASSAAGGYEQYF
TRBJ2-7 few TRBV27 TRBD1 TGTGCCAGCAGTTTAAGGACAGGGGCCTACGAGCAGTACTTC CASSLRTGAYEQYF
TRBJ2-1 - TRBV7-2 - TGTGCCAGCAGCCCAAATTACAATGAGCAGTTCTTC CASSPNYNEQFF
TRBJ2-7 - TRBV7-3 - TGTGCCAAACATGGGCCCCACCGGGACACCAGAAACGGAAACTCCTACGAGCAGTACTTC CAKHGPHRDTRNGNSYEQYF
TRBJ1-5 once TRBV4-2 - TGTGCCAGCAGCCAATTAGGCCAGGCCCAGCCCCAGCATTTT CASSQLGQAQPQHF
TRBJ2-1 once TRBV7-3 TRBD2 TGTGCCAGCAGCTCCCACTCGCTAGCGGGAGTGAGGGATGAGCAGTTCTTC CASSSHSLAGVRDEQFF
TRBJ2-7 - TRBV7-2 TRBD2 TGTGCCAGCAGCTTAGCGACTTCACTAGCGGGAGGCGAGCAGTACTTC CASSLATSLAGGEQYF
TRBJ2-2 - TRBV11-2 TRBD1 TGTGCCAGCAGCTCCGACAGGGTGTTAAACACCGGGGAGCTGTTTTTT CASSSDRVLNTGELFF
TRBJ2-5 - TRBV25-1 - TGTGCCAGCAGTGAAGTCAAAGGGGCCGGGGAGACCCAGTACTTC CASSEVKGAGETQYF
TRBJ1-1 - TRBV6-5 - TGTGCCAGCAGTTACCTTACTCAGAACACTGAAGCTTTCTTT CASSYLTQNTEAFF
TRBJ1-2 - TRBV10-2 - TGCGCCAGCAGCCCCCGACAGCCTAGGGTAGGCCTCAACTATGGCTACACCTTC CASSPRQPRVGLNYGYTF
TRBJ1-1 - TRBV15 - TGTGCCACCAGCAGTGTTAGGGGACACCTGAACACTGAAGCTTTCTTT CATSSVRGHLNTEAFF
TRBJ2-7 - TRBV6-1 - TGTGCCAGCAGTGAACAGGGCTCCTACGAGCAGTACTTC CASSEQGSYEQYF
TRBJ1-5 few TRBV7-2 - TGTGCCAGCAGCTTAACCACAGACGTTCAGCCCCAGCATTTT CASSLTTDVQPQHF
TRBJ1-2 - TRBV3-1/TRBV3-2 TRBD1 TGTGCCAGCAGCCAGGGACAGGGGGCAGCTGGCTACACCTTC CASSQGQGAAGYTF
TRBJ2-5 once TRBV24-1 - TGTGCCACCAGTGAATCTGGTCGAGAGGAGACCCAGTACTTC CATSESGREETQYF
TRBJ2-7 few TRBV6-5 - TGTGCCAGCAGTCGCTCTAGAGGATCCTACGAGCAGTACTTC CASSRSRGSYEQYF
TRBJ2-5 - TRBV4-3 TRBD2 TGCGCCAGCAGCCAAGCCCTAGCGGGAGGGGGGGAGACCCAGTACTTC CASSQALAGGGETQYF
TRBJ2-3 - TRBV6-4 - TGTGCCAGCAGTGAGACAGGGGAGGGTACGCAGTATTTT CASSETGEGTQYF
TRBJ1-2 - TRBV9 TRBD1 TGTGCCAGCGGACAGGGGGCGCTTGGCTACACCTTC CASGQGALGYTF
TRBJ1-1 - TRBV18 TRBD1 TGTGCCAGCTCATTTACAGGGGGCGGCACTGAAGCTTTCTTT CASSFTGGGTEAFF
TRBJ2-5 - TRBV7-9 - TGTGCCATTCAGGGGGGCGTTTCAAGTATGACCCAGTACTTC CAIQGGVSSMTQYF
TRBJ2-6 - TRBV6-2/TRBV6-3 - TGTGCCAGCAGTTACCTCCAGGTCTCTGGGGCCAACGTCCTGACTTTC CASSYLQVSGANVLTF
TRBJ2-3 once TRBV27 TRBD1 TGTGCCAGCAGTTTGGGACAGTTCACAGATACGCAGTATTTT CASSLGQFTDTQYF
TRBJ2-3 - TRBV7-8 - TGTGCCAGCAGCCCAGGGGCAGATACGCAGTATTTT CASSPGADTQYF
TRBJ2-5 - TRBV12-3/TRBV12-4 - TGTGCCAGCAGACCCACATGGGAGACCCAGTACTTC CASRPTWETQYF
TRBJ2-5 - TRBV28 TRBD1 TGTGCCAGCAGCCTAACCGGGACAGGGGAAGAGACCCAGTACTTC CASSLTGTGEETQYF
TRBJ2-3 - TRBV19 TRBD1 TGTGCCAGTAGTATAACAGGGACAGGGGATACGCAGTATTTT CASSITGTGDTQYF